Presented here are 27 T cell receptor beta chains from one specimen sequenced in a study of Tregs in tolerant kidney transplant recipients. This table comes from immunoSEQ multiplex PCR, and its TCRdb copy is limited to in-frame clones, with some not included. The sample includes roughly 80,000 clones, roughly 98% seen only once; the top ten take approximately 0.56%. Here the sequenced sample was CD4+ T cells from blood, taken before the transplant. The receptors derive from a human donor who received a combined kidney and bone marrow transplant.

The chain carries TRBV19 and TRBJ1-5; D gene uncertain. Germline V gives CDR1 LNHDA, CDR2 SQIVND (reference sequence). This CDR3 spans 17 amino acids. V was shortened by 1 base and J by 6 bases, with 19 bases between the two germline ends. CDR3 bases: TGTGCCAGTAGTATAGGCATGAGCGGGAGTGGAAGTCAGCCCCAGCATTTT. This sequence encodes CASSIGMSGSGSQPQHF.

The rearrangement uses TRBV7-3 and TRBJ2-3, with D uncertain. CDR1 is SGHTA and CDR2 is FQGTGA in the germline V gene. The CDR3 has 14 amino acids. V was shortened by 6 bases and J by 0 bases, with 10 bases between the two germline ends. The CDR3 region has the DNA TGTGCCAGCAGTCCGTCCCCTAGCACAGATACGCAGTATTTT. Translated, it gives CASSPSPSTDTQYF.

The DNA for the CDR3 is TGTGCCAGTAGTATTATGGGCTCAACAAGCTCCTACGAGCAGTACTTC. Encoded protein: CASSIMGSTSSYEQYF. The rearrangement links TRBV19 to TRBJ2-7; D gene unclear. V lost 3 bases and J lost 0, with 15 bases in between. Germline V gene lookup returns CDR1 LNHDA and CDR2 SQIVND (reference sequence). This CDR3 region has 16 residues.

This sequence joins TRBV10-3 and TRBJ2-1, with D possibly matching TRBD1 (6 bases). Trimming pared 8 bases from V and 2 bases from J, leaving 22 bases between. Per germline, CDR1 ENHRY and CDR2 SYGVKD. The CDR3 consists of 17 residues. CDR3 nucleotides: TGTGCCATCGGGAGCAGGGGTCGTTTCGGGCCCTACAATGAGCAGTTCTTC. It is translated as CAIGSRGRFGPYNEQFF.

The chain joins TRBV21-1 to TRBJ2-7; the table names TRBD2, a call not compared with the DNA. TRBV21-1 is a pseudogene locus. The CDR3 has 16 amino acids. Here the CDR3 reads CASRPRSRGEGYEQYF. DNA of the CDR3: TGTGCCAGCCGCCCTCGTTCGCGGGGGGAAGGCTACGAGCAGTACTTC.

The chain employs TRBV7-9 and TRBJ2-7; D perhaps matches TRBD1 (5 bases). From germline, CDR1 is SEHNR and CDR2 FQNEAQ (reference sequence). This CDR3 contains 19 residues. V was clipped by 5 bases and J by 0 bases, with 26 bases between them. The CDR3 nucleotides read TGTGCCAGCAGCCCTGGTGAGACAGAATACACCTACCCCTCCTACGAGCAGTACTTC. Residues: CASSPGETEYTYPSYEQYF.

V and J are TRBV30 and TRBJ2-7; D is ambiguous. The ends were cut back, 3 bases at V and 0 bases at J, with 9 bases in the middle. CDR1 GTSNPN and CDR2 SVGIG come from the germline V gene (reference sequence). This CDR3 has 13 amino acids. The CDR3 DNA follows: TGTGCCTGGAGGCCACCCGGCTCCTACGAGCAGTACTTC. The encoded protein is CAWRPPGSYEQYF.

The CDR3 loop is CASSIVGQGDEQYF. The CDR3 DNA reads TGTGCCAGTAGTATCGTGGGACAGGGCGACGAGCAGTACTTC. The V gene is TRBV19, the J gene TRBJ2-7; 9 bases are a match to TRBD1. Germline lookup yields CDR1 LNHDA and CDR2 SQIVND (reference sequence). The J segment lost 5 bases and the V segment lost 3 bases, leaving 5 bases of the junction unmatched. The CDR3 is made up of 14 amino acids.

This chain links TRBV28 with TRBJ2-1, with 9 bases matching TRBD2. The CDR3 has 14 residues. The germline CDR1 and CDR2 sequences are MDHEN and SYDVKM. J gave up 6 bases and V 9 bases, and 9 bases lay outside the gene matches. In nucleotides, the CDR3 is TGTGCCAGTACGAAGCGGGGGGCCTCCAATGAGCAGTTCTTC. This encodes CASTKRGASNEQFF.

The chain combines TRBV7-9 with TRBJ2-7; 8 bases are shared with TRBD2. The germline V gene has CDR1 SEHNR and CDR2 FQNEAQ (reference sequence). Trimming removed 1 base from V and 2 bases from J; junction bases left unmatched: 4. CDR3 length: 15 amino acids. CDR3 DNA sequence: TGTGCCAGCAGCTTAGGTAGCGGGAACGCCTACGAGCAGTACTTC. Translation gives CASSLGSGNAYEQYF.

The gene calls are TRBV14 and TRBJ2-1; TRBD1 might be the D (6 bases). V was shortened by 4 bases and J by 5 bases, with 12 bases between the two germline ends. This CDR3 is 14 amino acids long. Germline V gene lookup returns CDR1 SGHDN and CDR2 FVKESK. DNA of the CDR3: TGTGCCAGCAGCCTAGTGGGACAACACAATGAGCAGTTCTTC. This translates into CASSLVGQHNEQFF.

This chain links TRBV30 with TRBJ2-1, with D possibly matching TRBD2 (5 bases). The germline gives CDR1 GTSNPN, CDR2 SVGIG (reference sequence). The V end lost 8 bases, the J end lost 3 bases, and 8 bases lay between the germline ends. CDR3 length: 11 amino acids. CDR3 DNA sequence: TGTGCCAGTACTAGCTACAATGAGCAGTTCTTC. Protein product: CASTSYNEQFF.

This chain uses TRBV5-1 with TRBJ2-1; 7 bases are shared with TRBD2. This CDR3 spans 16 amino acids. V lost 3 bases, J lost 0 bases, and 6 bases stayed unmatched. Germline V gene data show CDR1 as SGHRS and CDR2 as YFSETQ. The CDR3 spells CASSSNGGSSYNEQFF. CDR3 nucleotides: TGCGCCAGCAGCTCGAACGGGGGGAGCTCCTACAATGAGCAGTTCTTC.

This clone was seen just once. The chain links TRBV19 to TRBJ2-7; 7 bases align to TRBD1. CDR1 LNHDA and CDR2 SQIVND come from the germline V gene (reference sequence). The CDR3 totals 14 residues. V gave up 4 bases and J gave up 0 bases; unmatched junction bases: 3. The CDR3 loop is CASSRWDSSYEQYF. In DNA form, the CDR3 reads TGTGCCAGTAGTAGATGGGACAGCTCCTACGAGCAGTACTTC.

This clone occurred once. The chain recombines TRBV7-7 with TRBJ2-5, with 7 bases fitting TRBD1. From germline, CDR1 is SSHAT and CDR2 FNYEAQ (reference sequence). The ends lost 5 bases at V and 5 bases at J; junction bases unmatched: 8. The CDR3 is made up of 14 amino acids. The CDR3 DNA reads TGTGCCAGCAGCCCAGCAGGGGGTAGGGAGACCCAGTACTTC. The encoded protein is CASSPAGGRETQYF.

The chain employs TRBV5-4 and TRBJ1-3, with TRBD1 identical over 8 bases. CDR3 length: 16 residues. Germline loops: CDR1 SGHNT, CDR2 YYREEE (reference sequence). Trimming removed 0 bases from V and 0 bases from J; junction bases left unmatched: 2. The DNA of the CDR3 is TGTGCCAGCAGCTTGGCCGGACAGGGCTCTGGAAACACCATATATTTT. It translates to CASSLAGQGSGNTIYF.

This chain uses TRBV4-3 with TRBJ2-5; 10 nucleotides agree with TRBD1. This CDR3 has 17 residues. Germline CDR1 and CDR2: LGHNA and YSLEER. With 5 bases clipped from V and 3 bases from J, the junction kept 12 bases outside the gene matches. In DNA form, the CDR3 reads TGCGCCAGCAGCAAGGAAGAACCCGGGACAGGGGAAGAGACCCAGTACTTC. Translation: CASSKEEPGTGEETQYF.

The J gene is TRBJ2-1, the V gene TRBV7-2; TRBD2 agrees at 7 bases. V was pared by 0 bases and J by 6 bases, with 8 bases of the junction left unmatched. The CDR3 sequence is 16 residues long. From germline, CDR1 is SGHTA and CDR2 FQGNSA. This chain's CDR3 is CASSLAGRVAGNEQFF. The CDR3 nucleotides read TGTGCCAGCAGCTTAGCGGGACGGGTAGCGGGCAATGAGCAGTTCTTC.

The genes are TRBV2 and TRBJ2-7; weak D call: TRBD1 (6 bases). The germline V and J ends were trimmed by 5 bases and 0 bases, with 14 bases remaining between them. CDR3 length equals 15 residues. From germline, CDR1 is SNHLY and CDR2 FYNNEI. The CDR3 spells CASSIRTASSYEQYF. CDR3 coding DNA: TGTGCCAGCAGTATCCGGACAGCGAGCTCCTACGAGCAGTACTTC.

The V call is TRBV9, the J call TRBJ2-2; D call uncertain. V shed 3 bases and J shed 1 base, with 7 bases lying between them. The CDR3 length is 14 residues. The germline gives CDR1 SGDLS, CDR2 YYNGEE. The CDR3 region is CASSAFRNTGELFF. The CDR3 DNA reads TGTGCCAGCAGCGCCTTTCGGAACACCGGGGAGCTGTTTTTT.

This clone came up once. The V call is TRBV7-2, the J call TRBJ2-2; D perhaps matches TRBD1 (6 bases). This CDR3 has 17 amino acids. Germline loops: CDR1 SGHTA, CDR2 FQGNSA. Trimming pared 6 bases from V and 7 bases from J, leaving 24 bases between. DNA of the CDR3: TGTGCCAGCAGACTCCCGGTCGGGACACACCACGTCGGGGAGCTGTTTTTT. Translated: CASRLPVGTHHVGELFF.

The rearrangement uses TRBV18 and TRBJ2-1; D possibly corresponds to TRBD2 (6 bases). The CDR3 sequence is 14 residues long. The germline V and J ends were trimmed by 3 bases and 3 bases, with 9 bases remaining between them. Per the germline V gene, CDR1 is KGHSH and CDR2 is LQKENI. Here the CDR3 DNA reads TGTGCCAGCTCACCGGCGGGGAGCTACAATGAGCAGTTCTTC. It specifies CASSPAGSYNEQFF. The full variable domain, with the rest looked up from reference TRBV18 and TRBJ2-1, is NAGVMQNPRHLVRRRGQEARLRCSPMKGHSHVYWYRQLPEEGLKFMVYLQKENIIDESGMPKERFSAEFPKEGPSILRIQQVVRGDSAAYFCASSPAGSYNEQFFGPGTRLTVL.

The genes are TRBV9 and TRBJ1-2; a weak D match, TRBD1 (5 bases). Trimming took off 1 base at V and 0 bases at J, with 7 bases between the two ends. CDR1 and CDR2 (germline): SGDLS, YYNGEE. The CDR3 consists of 14 residues. Here the CDR3 DNA reads TGTGCCAGCAGCGTAAGGGGTGCTAACTATGGCTACACCTTC. It translates to CASSVRGANYGYTF.

The chain couples TRBV11-2 to TRBJ1-1; possibly TRBD1 for D (6 bases). Germline V CDR1 and CDR2: SGHAT, FQNNGV. V was trimmed by 5 bases and J by 2 bases, leaving 12 bases between them. The CDR3 extends over 14 amino acids. CDR3 residues: CASSLGTPNTEAFF. CDR3 coding DNA: TGTGCCAGCAGCCTCGGGACACCTAACACTGAAGCTTTCTTT. The variable domain in full, with the rest retrieved from reference TRBV11-2 and TRBJ1-1, is EAGVAQSPRYKIIEKRQSVAFWCNPISGHATLYWYQQILGQGPKLLIQFQNNGVVDDSQLPKDRFSAERLKGVDSTLKIQPAKLEDSAVYLCASSLGTPNTEAFFGQGTRLTVV.

The V call is TRBV7-9, the J call TRBJ2-7, with 7 bases aligning to TRBD1. CDR1 SEHNR and CDR2 FQNEAQ come from the germline V gene (reference sequence). This CDR3 spans 15 amino acids. V shed 5 bases and J 2 bases; nucleotides not matched to a gene: 9. As DNA, the CDR3 is TGTGCCAGCAGCCCTTTGGACAGGAGTGCCTACGAGCAGTACTTC. Protein: CASSPLDRSAYEQYF.

The J gene is TRBJ2-1, the V gene TRBV5-1; 7 nucleotides agree with TRBD2. The germline gives CDR1 SGHRS, CDR2 YFSETQ. The CDR3 extends over 15 amino acids. The trim removed 4 bases at V and 4 bases at J, leaving 8 bases unmatched. CDR3 loop: CASSARTSEYNEQFF. The CDR3 DNA reads TGCGCCAGCAGCGCCCGGACTAGTGAGTACAATGAGCAGTTCTTC. Full variable domain (outside the CDR3, taken from reference TRBV5-1 and TRBJ2-1): KAGVTQTPRYLIKTRGQQVTLSCSPISGHRSVSWYQQTPGQGLQFLFEYFSETQRNKGNFPGRFSGRQFSNSRSEMNVSTLELGDSALYLCASSARTSEYNEQFFGPGTRLTVL.

CDR3 amino acids: CASSLNRGSSNYGYTF. CDR3 sequence (DNA): TGTGCCAGCAGCTTGAACAGGGGGTCTTCTAACTATGGCTACACCTTC. The chain uses TRBV5-4 and TRBJ1-2, with 8 bases aligning to TRBD1. The CDR3 runs 16 residues. V gave up 1 base and J gave up 0 bases; unmatched junction bases: 5. Germline CDR1 SGHNT, CDR2 YYREEE (reference sequence).